Listed below are T cell receptor beta chains from one sample, sequenced in a study of CD8 T cells in Susac syndrome. TCRdb passed the immunoSEQ multiplex PCR reads through MiXCR, listing each CDR3 protein once. The sample gives about 140,000 distinct CDR3 sequences, around 93% of which show up once; 0.13% to 0.15% is in the top ten. The material sequenced was CD4+ T cells from PBMCs. The receptor set was obtained from a human donor with Susac syndrome. Both conserved end residues are part of each CDR3. A D gene is named only where the DNA matches it firmly. Clone size appears in some rows only: once, few, many, or a class for an expanded clone.

NA	NA	TRBJ1-5	TRBV6-5	TGTGCCAGCAGAAGACAGGAGAATCAGCCCCAGCATTTT	CASRRQENQPQHF
few	TRBD1	TRBJ1-1	TRBV7-2	TGTGCCAGCAGCCGTAGACAGGGGAACACTGAAGCTTTCTTT	CASSRRQGNTEAFF
NA	NA	TRBJ1-6	TRBV15	TGTGCCACCAGCAGCGGGGGCGCCCAGAATTCACCCCTCCACTTT	CATSSGGAQNSPLHF
once	NA	TRBJ2-6	TRBV4-1	TGCGCCAGCAGCCAAGAACCAGGCTCTGGGGCCAACGTCCTGACTTTC	CASSQEPGSGANVLTF
NA	NA	TRBJ2-5	TRBV5-1	TGCGCCAGCAGCAAACGATCGGGCCAAGAGACCCAGTACTTC	CASSKRSGQETQYF
NA	NA	TRBJ2-2	TRBV11-3	TGTGCCAGCAGGCCAGGGCCCACCGGGGAGCTGTTTTTT	CASRPGPTGELFF
NA	NA	TRBJ1-2	TRBV20-1	TGCAGTGTCAGGAAGGGCTACACCTTC	CSVRKGYTF
NA	TRBD2	TRBJ2-1	TRBV5-1	TGCGCCAGCAGCTCCTTAGCGGGAGATGCCTACAATGAGCAGTTCTTC	CASSSLAGDAYNEQFF
NA	NA	TRBJ2-7	TRBV30	TGTGCCTGGAGTGTCCTAGTCCACGAGCAGTACTTC	CAWSVLVHEQYF
NA	TRBD2	TRBJ2-7	TRBV5-1	TGCGCCAGCAGCTTGGCCGAGAGCGGGAGGTTCTACGAGCAGTACTTC	CASSLAESGRFYEQYF
NA	TRBD1	TRBJ2-7	TRBV20-1	TGCAGTGCTGACCGGGACAGTTCCTACGAGCAGTACTTC	CSADRDSSYEQYF
NA	NA	TRBJ2-1	TRBV2	TGTGCCACCCACTGGGGACACAATGAGCAGTTCTTC	CATHWGHNEQFF
once	NA	TRBJ2-5	TRBV14	TGTGCCAGCAGCCAAAGTTGGCAAGAGACCCAGTACTTC	CASSQSWQETQYF
NA	NA	TRBJ2-4	TRBV30	TGTGCCTGGAGTGTATTAGCTACGGGGGACATTCAGTACTTC	CAWSVLATGDIQYF
NA	NA	TRBJ2-1	TRBV29-1	TGCAGCGCCCGACTCCGGAGCTCCTACAATGAGCAGTTCTTC	CSARLRSSYNEQFF
NA	NA	TRBJ2-7	TRBV29-1	TGCAGCGTTAAGACAGTCCTTACCTACGAGCAGTACTTC	CSVKTVLTYEQYF
NA	NA	TRBJ2-1	TRBV27	TGTGCCAGCAGCCGCATGTGGGGTGGGGATGAGCAGTTCTTC	CASSRMWGGDEQFF
NA	NA	TRBJ2-7	TRBV30	TGTGCCTGGAGTGTAGTGCCGTCCTACGAGCAGTACTTC	CAWSVVPSYEQYF
NA	NA	TRBJ2-6	TRBV4-2	TGTGCCAGCAGCCAAGATTCTGCAGTTTCTGGGGCCAACGTCCTGACTTTC	CASSQDSAVSGANVLTF
NA	NA	TRBJ2-5	TRBV29-1	TGCAGCGTTGGAAGATACCGGGACCCCCAAGAGACCCAGTACTTC	CSVGRYRDPQETQYF
NA	NA	TRBJ1-5	TRBV19	TGTGCCAGTAGCGACCCGGACCGTCCGGGCAAGGCCCAGCATTTT	CASSDPDRPGKAQHF
NA	NA	TRBJ2-6	TRBV7-6	TGTGCCATCTCCCCCCGGGACACACCGAGTATGGGGGCCAACGTCCTGACTTTC	CAISPRDTPSMGANVLTF
NA	TRBD1	TRBJ2-3	TRBV12-5	TGTGCTAGTGGCCCTGGGGGACAGCGCACAGATACGCAGTATTTT	CASGPGGQRTDTQYF
NA	NA	TRBJ1-1	TRBV28	TGTGCCAGCAGGACTACAGGGTTGAGGTCGAGGACTGAAGCTTTCTTT	CASRTTGLRSRTEAFF
NA	TRBD2	TRBJ2-3	TRBV27	TGTGCCAGCAGTTTCCTCCCCGGGAGCGGGGGAACAGATACGCAGTATTTT	CASSFLPGSGGTDTQYF
NA	TRBD1	TRBJ2-7	TRBV7-2	TGTGCCAGCAGCACGCACAGGGGGATGTCCGAGCAGTACTTC	CASSTHRGMSEQYF
NA	NA	TRBJ2-2	TRBV30	TGTGCCCGTCTCGGCAGGGGAGGACCTAACACCGGGGAGCTGTTTTTT	CARLGRGGPNTGELFF
NA	TRBD1	TRBJ2-5	TRBV20-1	TGCAGTGCTAGTACAGGGGGGTACCAAGAGACCCAGTACTTC	CSASTGGYQETQYF
NA	TRBD1	TRBJ1-2	TRBV28	TGTGCCAGCAGTTCGGGACAGGGAACAGACTATGGCTACACCTTC	CASSSGQGTDYGYTF
once	NA	TRBJ1-2	TRBV5-1	TGCGCCAGCAGCTCCTCATTGGGGGCCCAGGGTGCTGGCTACACCTTC	CASSSSLGAQGAGYTF
NA	NA	TRBJ1-1	TRBV4-1	TGCGCCAGCAGGACTTTTGGGTACACTGAAGCTTTCTTT	CASRTFGYTEAFF
NA	NA	TRBJ2-5	TRBV20-1	TGCAGTGCTAGAGATGCGAGCCCCCGCTTGGGGACCCAGTACTTC	CSARDASPRLGTQYF
NA	NA	TRBJ1-2	TRBV30	TGTGCCTGGAGTGGGTGGAACTATGGCTACACCTTC	CAWSGWNYGYTF
NA	NA	TRBJ1-1	TRBV7-2	TGTGCCAGCAGCTTGGGACACCTAAACACTGAAGCTTTCTTT	CASSLGHLNTEAFF
NA	NA	TRBJ2-1	TRBV9	TGTGCCAGCAGCCCTCGGGGATCCAGCCCTAGGGAGCAGTTCTTC	CASSPRGSSPREQFF
NA	NA	TRBJ1-5	TRBV20-1	TGCAGTGCTAGGGTCTCAGGGAGGAATAGCAATCAGCCCCAGCATTTT	CSARVSGRNSNQPQHF
NA	TRBD2	TRBJ2-7	TRBV7-2	TGTGCCAGCAGCTTAATAGGGACTAGTAACTACGAGCAGTACTTC	CASSLIGTSNYEQYF
NA	NA	TRBJ1-2	TRBV7-2	TGTGCCAGCAGCCCCACCAACTATGGCTACACCTTC	CASSPTNYGYTF
NA	NA	TRBJ1-5	TRBV7-9	TGTGCCAGCAGCTCGTACTTCGGTACTAATCAGCCCCAGCATTTT	CASSSYFGTNQPQHF
NA	TRBD2	TRBJ2-1	TRBV18	TGTGCCAGCTCACCGGGACTAGCGGGTAGGAATGAGCAGTTCTTC	CASSPGLAGRNEQFF
NA	NA	TRBJ2-3	TRBV29-1	TGCAGCGTTGTTTGGGAGGCGCAGTATTTT	CSVVWEAQYF
NA	NA	TRBJ2-3	TRBV5-1	TGCGCCAGCAAACGGGACAATCCGACAGATACGCAGTATTTT	CASKRDNPTDTQYF
NA	TRBD1	TRBJ2-7	TRBV28	TGTGCCAGCAGTCCGACAGGGCGGCGTGGAGAGCAGTACTTC	CASSPTGRRGEQYF
NA	NA	TRBJ1-3	TRBV15	TGTGCCACCAGCCTGGGGGTTCTCGAAAACACCATATATTTT	CATSLGVLENTIYF
NA	NA	TRBJ1-2	TRBV9	TGTGCCAGCAGCGTAAGTTCGGCGGTAAACTATGGCTACACCTTC	CASSVSSAVNYGYTF
once	NA	TRBJ1-5	TRBV28	TGTGCCAGCAGTATACCACAGGGAGTCCAGCCCCAGCATTTT	CASSIPQGVQPQHF
NA	TRBD1	TRBJ1-2	TRBV2	TGTGCCAGCAGTGAAAGACAGGGAGGGGACGGCTACACCTTC	CASSERQGGDGYTF
NA	NA	TRBJ1-2	TRBV23-1	TGCGCCAGCAGTCACAGTGGGGGCGGCTACACCTTC	CASSHSGGGYTF
NA	NA	TRBJ2-7	TRBV20-1	TGCAGTGTTACTTCTAGTTCCACGCCAACCTACGAGCAGTACTTC	CSVTSSSTPTYEQYF
few	NA	TRBJ2-2	TRBV24-1	TGTGCCACCAGTGTTGGGGCGAACACCGGGGAGCTGTTTTTT	CATSVGANTGELFF
NA	NA	TRBJ1-2	TRBV5-4	TGTGCCAGCAGCTTGGGCGGGGGCCCAGATGGCTACACCTTC	CASSLGGGPDGYTF
NA	NA	TRBJ2-7	TRBV4-3	TGCGCCAGCAGCCAATCAGGGGCCCCCTACGAGCAGTACTTC	CASSQSGAPYEQYF
once	TRBD1	TRBJ2-5	TRBV5-4	TGTGCCAGCAGCGCCGGGACAGCCCGGGTCCAAGAGACCCAGTACTTC	CASSAGTARVQETQYF
NA	TRBD1	TRBJ2-5	TRBV5-1	TGCGCCAGCAGCTTAACAGGGGTTTGGGAGACCCAGTACTTC	CASSLTGVWETQYF
NA	NA	TRBJ2-7	TRBV5-1	TGCGCCAGCAGCTTGGGGTCGAACCCTCCTCGCGAGCAGTACTTC	CASSLGSNPPREQYF